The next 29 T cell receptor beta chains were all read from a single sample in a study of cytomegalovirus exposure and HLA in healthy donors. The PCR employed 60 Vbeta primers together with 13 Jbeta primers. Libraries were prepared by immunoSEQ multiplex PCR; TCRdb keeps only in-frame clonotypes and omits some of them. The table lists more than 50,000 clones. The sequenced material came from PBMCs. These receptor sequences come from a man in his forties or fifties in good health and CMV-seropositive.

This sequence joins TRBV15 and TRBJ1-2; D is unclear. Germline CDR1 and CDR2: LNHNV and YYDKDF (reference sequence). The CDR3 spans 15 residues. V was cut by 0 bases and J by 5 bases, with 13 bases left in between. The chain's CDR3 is CATSRDEVQGYGYTF. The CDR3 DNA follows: TGTGCCACCAGCAGAGATGAGGTACAAGGATATGGCTACACCTTC. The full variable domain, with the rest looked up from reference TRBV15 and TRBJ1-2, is DAMVIQNPRYQVTQFGKPVTLSCSQTLNHNVMYWYQQKSSQAPKLLFHYYDKDFNNEADTPDNFQSRRPNTSFCFLDIRSPGLGDTAMYLCATSRDEVQGYGYTFGSGTRLTVV.

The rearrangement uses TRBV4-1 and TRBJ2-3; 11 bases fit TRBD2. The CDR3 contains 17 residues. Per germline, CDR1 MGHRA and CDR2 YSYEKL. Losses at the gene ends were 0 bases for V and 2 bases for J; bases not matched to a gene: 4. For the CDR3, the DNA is TGCGCCAGCAGCCAAGAGTCTAGCGGGGGGATCACAGATACGCAGTATTTT. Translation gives CASSQESSGGITDTQYF.

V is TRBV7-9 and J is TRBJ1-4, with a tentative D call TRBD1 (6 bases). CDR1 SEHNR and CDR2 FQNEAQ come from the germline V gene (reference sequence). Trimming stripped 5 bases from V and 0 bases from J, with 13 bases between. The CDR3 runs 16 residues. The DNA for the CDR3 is TGTGCCAGCAGCGAGCCGACAGGTGCAACTAATGAAAAACTGTTTTTT. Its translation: CASSEPTGATNEKLFF.

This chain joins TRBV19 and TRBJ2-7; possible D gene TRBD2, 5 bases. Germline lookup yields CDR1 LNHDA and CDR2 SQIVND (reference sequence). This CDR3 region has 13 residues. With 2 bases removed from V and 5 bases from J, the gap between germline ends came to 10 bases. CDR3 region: CASSIREGNEQYF. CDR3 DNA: TGTGCCAGTAGTATACGCGAGGGTAACGAGCAGTACTTC.

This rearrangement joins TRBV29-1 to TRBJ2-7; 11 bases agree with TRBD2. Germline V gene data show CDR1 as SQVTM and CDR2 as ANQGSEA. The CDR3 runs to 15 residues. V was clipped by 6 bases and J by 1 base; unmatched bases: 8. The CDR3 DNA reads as TGCAGCGTAGCCGGGGGGACTAGCGGATCCTACGAGCAGTACTTC. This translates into CSVAGGTSGSYEQYF.

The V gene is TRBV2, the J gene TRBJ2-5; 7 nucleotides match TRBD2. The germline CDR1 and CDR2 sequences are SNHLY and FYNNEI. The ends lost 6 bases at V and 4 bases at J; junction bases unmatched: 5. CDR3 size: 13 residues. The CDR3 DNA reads TGTGCCAGCAGACCGGGACTAAGAGAGACCCAGTACTTC. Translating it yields CASRPGLRETQYF.

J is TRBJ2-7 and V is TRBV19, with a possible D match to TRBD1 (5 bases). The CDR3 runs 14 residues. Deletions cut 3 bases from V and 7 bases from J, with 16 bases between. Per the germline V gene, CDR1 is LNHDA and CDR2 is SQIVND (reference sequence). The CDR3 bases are TGTGCCAGTAGTATCGCTGACAGCGCCTGGGAGCAGTACTTC. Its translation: CASSIADSAWEQYF.

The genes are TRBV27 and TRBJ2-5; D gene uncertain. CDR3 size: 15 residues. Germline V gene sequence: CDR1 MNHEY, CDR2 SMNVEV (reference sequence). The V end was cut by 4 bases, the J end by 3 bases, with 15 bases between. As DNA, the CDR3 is TGTGCCAGCAGTTCCCCGTCGGTTGCAAAAGAGACCCAGTACTTC. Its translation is CASSSPSVAKETQYF.

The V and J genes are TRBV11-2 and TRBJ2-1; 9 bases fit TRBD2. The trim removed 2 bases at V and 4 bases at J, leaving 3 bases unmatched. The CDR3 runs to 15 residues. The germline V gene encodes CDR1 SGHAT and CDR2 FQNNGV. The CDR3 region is CASSLLAGRYNEQFF. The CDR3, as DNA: TGTGCCAGCAGCTTACTAGCGGGAAGATACAATGAGCAGTTCTTC.

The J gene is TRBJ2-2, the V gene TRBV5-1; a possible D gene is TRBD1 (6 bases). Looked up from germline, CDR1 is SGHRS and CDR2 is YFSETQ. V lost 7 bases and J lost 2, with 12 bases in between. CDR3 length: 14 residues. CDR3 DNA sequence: TGCGCCAGCGGCCCCGGGACAAACACCGGGGAGCTGTTTTTT. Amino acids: CASGPGTNTGELFF.

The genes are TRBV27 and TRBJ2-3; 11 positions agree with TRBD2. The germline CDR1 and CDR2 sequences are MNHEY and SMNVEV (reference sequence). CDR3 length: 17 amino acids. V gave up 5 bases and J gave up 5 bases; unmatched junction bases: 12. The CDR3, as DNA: TGTGCCAGCAGTGCCGGGACTAGCGGTCTTGGGGAAGATACGCAGTATTTT. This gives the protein CASSAGTSGLGEDTQYF.

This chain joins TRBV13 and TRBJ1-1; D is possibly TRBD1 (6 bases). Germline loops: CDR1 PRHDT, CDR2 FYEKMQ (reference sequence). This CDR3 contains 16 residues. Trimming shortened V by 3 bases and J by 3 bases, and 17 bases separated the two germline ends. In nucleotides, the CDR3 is TGTGCCAGCAGCTTCTACAACAGGGCGGGGGACACTGAAGCTTTCTTT. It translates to CASSFYNRAGDTEAFF. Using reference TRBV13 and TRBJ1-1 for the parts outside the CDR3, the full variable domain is AAGVIQSPRHLIKEKRETATLKCYPIPRHDTVYWYQQGPGQDPQFLISFYEKMQSDKGSIPDRFSAQQFSDYHSELNMSSLELGDSALYFCASSFYNRAGDTEAFFGQGTRLTVV.

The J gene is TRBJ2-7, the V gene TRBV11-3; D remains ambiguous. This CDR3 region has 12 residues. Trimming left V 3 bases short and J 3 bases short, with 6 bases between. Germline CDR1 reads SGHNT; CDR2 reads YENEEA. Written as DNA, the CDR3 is TGTGCCAGCAGCTTCGGTGTCTACGAGCAGTACTTC. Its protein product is CASSFGVYEQYF.

CDR3 sequence: CASSLDSRPYGYTF. The CDR3, as DNA: TGTGCCAGCAGCTTAGACTCTCGCCCCTATGGCTACACCTTC. The chain has TRBV7-8 and TRBJ1-2; D is uncertain. V shed 1 base and J shed 4 bases, with 10 bases lying between them. Per germline, CDR1 SGHVS and CDR2 FQNEAQ. This CDR3 contains 14 residues.

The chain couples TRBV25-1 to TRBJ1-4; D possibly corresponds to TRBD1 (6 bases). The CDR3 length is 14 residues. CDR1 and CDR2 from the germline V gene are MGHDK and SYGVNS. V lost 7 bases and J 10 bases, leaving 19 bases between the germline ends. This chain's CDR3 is CASTDGGPLGKLFF. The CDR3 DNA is TGTGCCAGCACCGATGGGGGCCCCTTGGGAAAACTGTTTTTT.

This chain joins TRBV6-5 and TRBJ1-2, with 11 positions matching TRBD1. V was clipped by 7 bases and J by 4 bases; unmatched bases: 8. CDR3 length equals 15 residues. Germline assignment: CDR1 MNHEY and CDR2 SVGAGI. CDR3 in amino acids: CASTFRTGGGYGYTF. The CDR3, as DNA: TGTGCCAGCACCTTTAGGACAGGGGGCGGCTATGGCTACACCTTC.

The CDR3 DNA is TGTGCCACTAGGGACAGGGGAGGCACTGAAGCTTTCTTT. It translates to CATRDRGGTEAFF. The J gene is TRBJ1-1, the V gene TRBV19, with 10 bases identical to TRBD1. The CDR3 consists of 13 residues. Germline V gives CDR1 LNHDA, CDR2 SQIVND (reference sequence). V was clipped by 10 bases and J by 4 bases; unmatched bases: 6.

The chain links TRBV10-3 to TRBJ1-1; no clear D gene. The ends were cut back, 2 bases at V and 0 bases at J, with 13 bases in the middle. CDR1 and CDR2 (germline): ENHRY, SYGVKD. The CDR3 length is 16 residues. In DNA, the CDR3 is TGTGCCATCAGTGAGACGGGAGTAGATATGAACACTGAAGCTTTCTTT. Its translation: CAISETGVDMNTEAFF.

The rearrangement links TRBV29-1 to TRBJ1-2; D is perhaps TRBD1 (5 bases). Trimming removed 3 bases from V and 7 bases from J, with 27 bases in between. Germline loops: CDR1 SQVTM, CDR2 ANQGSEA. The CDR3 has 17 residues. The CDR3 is CSVDPPLPGLAAGGYTF. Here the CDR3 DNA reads TGCAGCGTTGACCCCCCCCTTCCGGGACTGGCTGCAGGTGGCTACACCTTC.

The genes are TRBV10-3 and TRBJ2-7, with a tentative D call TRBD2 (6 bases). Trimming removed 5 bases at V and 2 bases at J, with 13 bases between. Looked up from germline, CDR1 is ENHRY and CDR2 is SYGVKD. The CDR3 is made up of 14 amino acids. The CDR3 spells CAISPGLLAYEQYF. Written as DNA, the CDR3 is TGTGCCATCAGTCCGGGACTTTTGGCCTACGAGCAGTACTTC.

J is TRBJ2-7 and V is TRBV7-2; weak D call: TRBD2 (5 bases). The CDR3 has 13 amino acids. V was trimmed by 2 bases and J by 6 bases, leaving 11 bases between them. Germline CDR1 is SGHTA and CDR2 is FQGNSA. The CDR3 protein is CASSLLPGSEQYF. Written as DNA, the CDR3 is TGTGCCAGCAGCTTACTCCCGGGGAGCGAGCAGTACTTC.

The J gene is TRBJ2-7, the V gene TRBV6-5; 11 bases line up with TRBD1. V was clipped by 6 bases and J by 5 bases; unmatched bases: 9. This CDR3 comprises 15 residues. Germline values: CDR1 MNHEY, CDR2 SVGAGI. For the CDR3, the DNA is TGTGCCAGCAGCGATCCAGGACAGGGGGCCCACGAGCAGTACTTC. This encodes CASSDPGQGAHEQYF.

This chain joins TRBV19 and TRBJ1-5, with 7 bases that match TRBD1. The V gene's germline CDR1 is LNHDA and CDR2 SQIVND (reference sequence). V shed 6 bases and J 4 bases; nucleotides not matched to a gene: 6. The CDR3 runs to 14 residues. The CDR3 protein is CASRETGTNQPQHF. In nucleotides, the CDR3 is TGTGCCAGTAGGGAGACAGGGACTAATCAGCCCCAGCATTTT.

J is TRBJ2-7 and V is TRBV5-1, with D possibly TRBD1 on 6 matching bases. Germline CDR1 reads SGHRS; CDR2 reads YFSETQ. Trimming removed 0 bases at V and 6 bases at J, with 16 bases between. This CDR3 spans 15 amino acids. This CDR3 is CASSLGDTGIGEQYF. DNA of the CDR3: TGCGCCAGCAGCTTGGGGGACACCGGAATAGGCGAGCAGTACTTC.

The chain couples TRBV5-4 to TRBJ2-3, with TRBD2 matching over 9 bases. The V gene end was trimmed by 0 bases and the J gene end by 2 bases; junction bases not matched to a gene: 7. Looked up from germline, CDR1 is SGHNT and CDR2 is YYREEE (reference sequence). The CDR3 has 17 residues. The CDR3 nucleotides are TGTGCCAGCAGCTTGGCCGGGGCGGGAGGGCCCACAGATACGCAGTATTTT. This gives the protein CASSLAGAGGPTDTQYF.

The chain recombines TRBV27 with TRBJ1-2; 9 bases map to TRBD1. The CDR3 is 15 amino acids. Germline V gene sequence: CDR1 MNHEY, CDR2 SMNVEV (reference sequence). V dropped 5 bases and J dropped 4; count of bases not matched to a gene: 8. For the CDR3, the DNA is TGTGCCAGCAGTCCTCCGGGACAGGGCTTCTATGGCTACACCTTC. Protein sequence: CASSPPGQGFYGYTF.

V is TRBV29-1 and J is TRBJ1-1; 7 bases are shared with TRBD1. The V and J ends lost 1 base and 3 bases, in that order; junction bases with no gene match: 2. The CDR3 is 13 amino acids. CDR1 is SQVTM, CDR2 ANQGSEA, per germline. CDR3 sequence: CSVEGQGYTEAFF. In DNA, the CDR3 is TGCAGCGTTGAAGGACAGGGTTACACTGAAGCTTTCTTT.

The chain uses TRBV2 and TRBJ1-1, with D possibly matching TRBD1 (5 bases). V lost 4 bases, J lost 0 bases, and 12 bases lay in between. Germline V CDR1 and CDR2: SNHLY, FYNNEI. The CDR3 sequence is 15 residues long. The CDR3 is CASSAVGVMNTEAFF. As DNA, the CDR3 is TGTGCCAGCAGTGCGGTAGGGGTTATGAACACTGAAGCTTTCTTT.

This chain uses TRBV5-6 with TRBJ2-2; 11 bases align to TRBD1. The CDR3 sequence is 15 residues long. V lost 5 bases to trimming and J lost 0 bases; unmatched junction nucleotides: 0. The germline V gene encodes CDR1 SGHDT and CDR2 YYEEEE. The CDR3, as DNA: TGTGCCAGCAGGGGACAGGGGGCGAACACCGGGGAGCTGTTTTTT. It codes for CASRGQGANTGELFF.